A selection of T cell receptor beta chains follows, all from one sample in a study of Ad26.COV2.S vaccination and SARS-CoV-2 variants. Profiling relied on immunoSEQ multiplex PCR, and the TCRdb table lists in-frame clones only, not all of them. The profile shows 300,000 to 350,000 clones, 85% of them singletons. This material consisted of peripheral blood, taken in a trial of Ad26.COV2.S vaccine versus placebo. Receptor source: a person between 18 and 65 years old who received the Ad26.COV2.S COVID-19 vaccine or a placebo. Both conserved end residues are part of each CDR3. D genes are given only for firm matches. Some rows have no size entry. The others give once, few or many, or a class for an expanded clone.

TRBV18	.	.	TRBJ1-1	CASSPNLWSGNTEAFF	TGTGCCAGCTCACCCAACTTATGGTCAGGGAACACTGAAGCTTTCTTT
TRBV24-1	.	.	TRBJ2-2	CATSGPLTAGELFF	TGTGCCACCAGTGGCCCCCTTACAGCCGGGGAGCTGTTTTTT
TRBV25-1	.	once	TRBJ2-1	CASSVAGRLGEQFF	TGTGCCAGCAGTGTGGCTGGTCGGTTGGGTGAGCAGTTCTTC
TRBV11-3	.	.	TRBJ1-1	CASSPGPARAFF	TGTGCCAGCAGCCCTGGCCCTGCCAGAGCTTTCTTT
TRBV24-1	TRBD1	.	TRBJ2-5	CATSTRDRGDQETQYF	TGTGCCACCAGCACCCGGGACAGGGGGGATCAAGAGACCCAGTACTTC
TRBV15	.	.	TRBJ2-3	CATSPRAGLSTDTQYF	TGTGCCACCAGCCCCCGGGCGGGGCTCAGCACAGATACGCAGTATTTT
TRBV5-1	TRBD2	.	TRBJ2-3	CASSFPREAGANTDTQYF	TGCGCCAGCAGCTTCCCCCGGGAAGCGGGGGCGAACACAGATACGCAGTATTTT
TRBV7-2	TRBD2	.	TRBJ2-3	CASSLGPAGGPIDTQYF	TGTGCCAGCAGCTTAGGGCCGGCGGGGGGGCCAATAGATACGCAGTATTTT
TRBV5-5	TRBD2	.	TRBJ2-1	CASSLGTSGEPYNEQFF	TGTGCCAGCAGCTTGGGGACTAGCGGGGAGCCCTACAATGAGCAGTTCTTC
TRBV24-1	.	.	TRBJ2-3	CATSDPPSTDTQYF	TGTGCCACCAGTGATCCCCCAAGCACAGATACGCAGTATTTT
TRBV6-2/TRBV6-3	TRBD1	.	TRBJ1-5	CASSTGGENQPQHF	TGTGCCAGCAGTACAGGGGGAGAAAATCAGCCCCAGCATTTT
TRBV5-1	TRBD1	.	TRBJ2-7	CASSLGQGSSEQYF	TGCGCCAGCAGCTTGGGACAGGGAAGTAGCGAGCAGTACTTC
TRBV11-2	TRBD2	.	TRBJ2-3	CASSPGLAGTDTQYF	TGTGCCAGCAGCCCGGGACTAGCTGGGACAGATACGCAGTATTTT
TRBV6-5	.	few	TRBJ1-5	CASSHQREGNQPQHF	TGTGCCAGCAGTCACCAGAGGGAGGGCAATCAGCCCCAGCATTTT
TRBV7-4	TRBD1	.	TRBJ1-5	CASSQGDHRAPFDQPQHF	TGTGCCAGCAGCCAGGGGGACCACAGGGCGCCCTTTGATCAGCCCCAGCATTTT
TRBV12-5	.	.	TRBJ1-6	CASGLDQEGSPLHF	TGTGCTAGTGGTTTGGACCAGGAAGGTTCACCCCTCCACTTT
TRBV9	TRBD1	.	TRBJ2-2	CASSRDRGNMAGELFF	TGTGCCAGCAGCCGGGACAGGGGAAATATGGCCGGGGAGCTGTTTTTT
TRBV20-1	.	.	TRBJ1-4	CSASLRQVLGKLFF	TGCAGTGCTAGTTTACGACAGGTTCTCGGAAAACTGTTTTTT
TRBV7-9	.	.	TRBJ1-3	CASSLNVGSSGNTIYF	TGTGCCAGCAGCTTAAATGTAGGCAGCTCTGGAAACACCATATATTTT
TRBV11-2	.	.	TRBJ1-1	CASSLAGTKTEAFF	TGTGCCAGCAGCCTCGCCGGGACGAAGACTGAAGCTTTCTTT
TRBV27	TRBD1	.	TRBJ2-7	CASSFTFRTGKLYEQYF	TGTGCCAGCAGTTTTACCTTCCGGACAGGGAAACTCTACGAGCAGTACTTC
TRBV9	TRBD2	.	TRBJ2-1	CASSPPRAGGRNEQFF	TGTGCCAGCAGCCCGCCGAGGGCGGGGGGGCGGAATGAGCAGTTCTTC
TRBV5-1	TRBD1	.	TRBJ2-5	CASSLAGTGGSETQYF	TGCGCCAGCAGCTTGGCCGGGACAGGGGGCTCGGAGACCCAGTACTTC
TRBV30	.	.	TRBJ1-1	CAWSGLSPRNTEAFF	TGTGCCTGGAGCGGGTTGTCACCAAGGAACACTGAAGCTTTCTTT
TRBV6-4	.	.	TRBJ1-5	CASSNPNATSRQPQHF	TGTGCCAGCAGTAACCCGAACGCTACCTCCCGTCAGCCCCAGCATTTT
TRBV18	.	.	TRBJ2-5	CASSPPGTLKETQYF	TGTGCCAGCTCACCACCCGGGACACTAAAAGAGACCCAGTACTTC
TRBV19	.	.	TRBJ2-2	CASIPRGGELFF	TGTGCCAGTATCCCCCGCGGCGGGGAGCTGTTTTTT
TRBV7-2	.	.	TRBJ1-2	CASSASSASGYTF	TGTGCCAGCAGCGCCAGTAGCGCCAGCGGCTACACCTTC
TRBV5-1	.	many	TRBJ2-5	CASSFQETQYF	TGCGCCAGCAGCTTCCAAGAGACCCAGTACTTC
TRBV4-2	.	.	TRBJ2-7	CASSHEPGHPYEQYF	TGTGCCAGCAGCCACGAGCCGGGACACCCCTACGAGCAGTACTTC
TRBV4-1	TRBD2	.	TRBJ2-1	CASSQVFSGGISYNEQFF	TGCGCCAGCAGCCAAGTGTTTAGCGGGGGGATCTCCTACAATGAGCAGTTCTTC
TRBV6-5	.	.	TRBJ2-3	CASSLPGTDTQYF	TGTGCCAGCAGTCTCCCGGGTACAGATACGCAGTATTTT
TRBV6-1	.	.	TRBJ1-4	CASSEGPTFNEKLFF	TGTGCCAGCAGTGAAGGACCCACCTTTAATGAAAAACTGTTTTTT
TRBV19	TRBD2	.	TRBJ2-7	CASSISGGTGEQYF	TGTGCCAGTAGTATTAGCGGGGGGACTGGCGAGCAGTACTTC
TRBV3-1/TRBV3-2	.	.	TRBJ1-6	CASSQIGRGLLAF	TGTGCCAGCAGCCAAATCGGACGGGGACTGCTCGCCTTT
TRBV5-4	.	.	TRBJ2-5	CASSFFQETQYF	TGTGCCAGCAGCTTCTTCCAAGAGACCCAGTACTTC
TRBV5-6	.	.	TRBJ2-7	CASGQGYDEQYF	TGTGCCAGCGGGCAGGGTTACGACGAGCAGTACTTC
TRBV5-1	.	.	TRBJ1-1	CASSFQGYGTEAFF	TGCGCCAGCAGCTTCCAGGGATATGGCACTGAAGCTTTCTTT
TRBV28	.	.	TRBJ2-6	CASSLGTYGANVLTF	TGTGCCAGCAGTTTGGGGACATACGGGGCCAACGTCCTGACTTTC
TRBV15	TRBD1	.	TRBJ2-5	CATSKPDRAETQYF	TGTGCCACCAGCAAACCGGACAGGGCCGAGACCCAGTACTTC
TRBV2	.	.	TRBJ2-1	CASAPEGGLNEQFF	TGTGCCAGTGCCCCGGAGGGGGGCCTCAATGAGCAGTTCTTC
TRBV5-4	TRBD2	.	TRBJ2-3	CASSPWTSGLTDTQYF	TGTGCCAGCAGCCCCTGGACTAGCGGACTCACAGATACGCAGTATTTT